A single sample gave rise to the 29 T cell receptor beta chains below, sequenced in a study of blood T cell repertoires in COVID-19. Profiling relied on immunoSEQ multiplex PCR, and the TCRdb table lists in-frame clones only, not all of them. The repertoire holds about 230,000 clones, with roughly 83% as singletons. Source material: peripheral blood. Receptor source: a woman between 50 and 59 years old with acute or convalescent COVID-19.

The chain is built from TRBV28 and TRBJ1-6; D not certain. This CDR3 contains 16 residues. Germline lookup yields CDR1 MDHEN and CDR2 SYDVKM. With 5 bases removed from V and 6 bases from J, the gap between germline ends came to 17 bases. The CDR3 region is CASSNLGQATNSPLHF. CDR3 DNA: TGTGCCAGCAGTAACTTGGGTCAGGCGACTAATTCACCCCTCCACTTT.

The chain couples TRBV7-2 to TRBJ2-5; TRBD2 matches 7 bases. The CDR3 loop spans 14 amino acids. Germline V CDR1 and CDR2: SGHTA, FQGNSA. Unmatched junction bases numbered 4, after V lost 1 base and J lost 5 bases. The CDR3 loop reads CASSLGLAVETQYF. In DNA, the CDR3 is TGTGCCAGCAGCTTAGGACTAGCTGTGGAGACCCAGTACTTC. The full variable domain, completed using reference TRBV7-2 and TRBJ2-5, is GAGVSQSPSNKVTEKGKDVELRCDPISGHTALYWYRQSLGQGLEFLIYFQGNSAPDKSGLPSDRFSAERTGGSVSTLTIQRTQQEDSAVYLCASSLGLAVETQYFGPGTRLLVL.

The J gene is TRBJ2-5, the V gene TRBV28; TRBD2 might be the D (6 bases). CDR1 MDHEN and CDR2 SYDVKM come from the germline V gene. Deletions cut 2 bases from V and 6 bases from J, with 16 bases between. This CDR3 is built from 15 residues. CDR3 protein: CASSLDGSRGKTQYF. The CDR3 nucleotides read TGTGCCAGCAGTTTAGACGGGAGTCGGGGAAAGACCCAGTACTTC.

The gene calls are TRBV2 and TRBJ2-2; possibly TRBD1 for D (7 bases). V was cut by 6 bases and J by 5 bases, with 13 bases left in between. Germline lookup yields CDR1 SNHLY and CDR2 FYNNEI. CDR3 size: 14 residues. The CDR3 DNA is TGTGCCAGCAGGACAGGGACTGAGACCGGGGAGCTGTTTTTT. As protein: CASRTGTETGELFF.

The CDR3 region has the DNA TGTGCCAGCAGCGTTCCTAAATTAGAGGAGGGTGAAAAACTGTTTTTT. This codes for CASSVPKLEEGEKLFF. This sequence joins TRBV7-6 and TRBJ1-4, with D unresolved. V was pared by 5 bases and J by 7 bases, with 20 bases between. The CDR3 sequence is 16 residues long. Per the germline V gene, CDR1 is SGHVS and CDR2 is FNYEAQ. Filled out from reference TRBV7-6 and TRBJ1-4, the complete variable domain reads GAGVSQSPRYKVTKRGQDVALRCDPISGHVSLYWYRQALGQGPEFLTYFNYEAQQDKSGLPNDRFSAERPEGSISTLTIQRTEQRDSAMYRCASSVPKLEEGEKLFFGSGTQLSVL.

The genes are TRBV5-1 and TRBJ2-7, with TRBD2 matching over 9 bases. This CDR3 contains 15 residues. The junction had 10 bases not matched to a gene; V was cut back by 8 bases and J by 1 base. Looked up from germline, CDR1 is SGHRS and CDR2 is YFSETQ. This CDR3 reads CASPPGLAASYEQYF. In nucleotides, the CDR3 is TGCGCCAGTCCTCCGGGACTAGCAGCTTCCTACGAGCAGTACTTC.

This chain uses TRBV12-3 or TRBV12-4 with TRBJ2-1; D remains ambiguous. The ends were cut back, 3 bases at V and 7 bases at J, with 10 bases in the middle. The CDR3 spans 13 residues. The CDR3 region is CASSFVPGNEQFF. The CDR3 nucleotides are TGTGCCAGCAGTTTTGTCCCCGGGAATGAGCAGTTCTTC.

The chain is built from TRBV18 and TRBJ2-5, with TRBD1 identical over 10 bases. CDR3 length: 15 residues. After removal of 6 bases from V and 4 bases from J, the junction contained 8 bases not matched to a gene. CDR1 is KGHSH and CDR2 is LQKENI in the germline V gene. The CDR3 spells CASSPDRGQRETQYF. The CDR3 region has the DNA TGTGCCAGCTCGCCCGACAGGGGGCAACGAGAGACCCAGTACTTC.

The V call is TRBV27, the J call TRBJ2-1; possibly TRBD2 for D (6 bases). Looked up from germline, CDR1 is MNHEY and CDR2 is SMNVEV (reference sequence). The CDR3 loop spans 15 amino acids. Trimming removed 3 bases from V and 0 bases from J, with 9 bases in between. In DNA form, the CDR3 reads TGTGCCAGCAGTTTGGAGGGCAGCTCCTACAATGAGCAGTTCTTC. Translated, it gives CASSLEGSSYNEQFF.

J is TRBJ2-3 and V is TRBV4-3, with TRBD2 identical over 8 bases. Germline CDR1 is LGHNA and CDR2 is YSLEER. The CDR3 runs to 15 residues. J was trimmed by 4 bases and V by 6 bases; bases with no gene match: 9. The CDR3 sequence is CASSAWRGVADTQYF. The CDR3 bases are TGCGCCAGCAGTGCCTGGCGGGGGGTCGCAGATACGCAGTATTTT.

The chain combines TRBV5-1 with TRBJ2-7, with 10 nucleotides matching TRBD2. J was trimmed by 2 bases and V by 4 bases; bases with no gene match: 9. The CDR3 has 16 residues. Germline V CDR1 and CDR2: SGHRS, YFSETQ. The CDR3 nucleotides are TGCGCCAGCAGCCCGGTAGGGCTAGCGGGGGCCTACGAGCAGTACTTC. Translation: CASSPVGLAGAYEQYF.

The table lists this clone with a count of one. V is TRBV19 and J is TRBJ1-2; a weak D match, TRBD1 (5 bases). This CDR3 is 15 amino acids long. Germline values: CDR1 LNHDA, CDR2 SQIVND (reference sequence). V was clipped by 5 bases and J by 4 bases, with 17 bases between them. The CDR3 sequence: CASSEDTEALYGYTF. The CDR3 DNA reads as TGTGCCAGTAGTGAGGACACCGAGGCCCTCTATGGCTACACCTTC.

The V gene is TRBV7-3, the J gene TRBJ1-2, with 9 bases matching TRBD1. The CDR3 loop spans 15 amino acids. Germline assignment: CDR1 SGHTA and CDR2 FQGTGA. Unmatched junction bases numbered 11, after V lost 4 bases and J lost 8 bases. CDR3 nucleotides: TGTGCCAGCAGCTCAGTAGGACAGGGGAGGTTCGGCTACACCTTC. This codes for CASSSVGQGRFGYTF.

This rearrangement joins TRBV24-1 to TRBJ2-5; TRBD2 matches 12 bases. Germline CDR1 KGHDR, CDR2 SFDVKD. CDR3 length: 17 residues. V shed 4 bases and J 1 base; nucleotides not matched to a gene: 6. CDR3 residues: CATSDRRLAGAQETQYF. CDR3 sequence (DNA): TGTGCCACCAGTGACCGACGACTAGCGGGAGCCCAAGAGACCCAGTACTTC.

This clone occurred a few times. J is TRBJ2-5 and V is TRBV4-1, with TRBD2 matching over 11 bases. Germline V gene sequence: CDR1 MGHRA, CDR2 YSYEKL. The CDR3 sequence is 16 residues long. J gave up 2 bases and V 1 base, and 3 bases lay outside the gene matches. CDR3 amino acids: CASSQGLAGPQETQYF. As DNA, the CDR3 is TGCGCCAGCAGCCAAGGACTAGCGGGGCCACAAGAGACCCAGTACTTC.

The rearrangement links TRBV7-2 to TRBJ2-3, with 11 bases identical to TRBD2. V gave up 1 base and J gave up 0 bases; unmatched junction bases: 3. The CDR3 totals 17 residues. Germline loops: CDR1 SGHTA, CDR2 FQGNSA. The CDR3 DNA follows: TGTGCCAGCAGCTTAGGGTCTAGCGGGGGGAGCACAGATACGCAGTATTTT. It yields the protein CASSLGSSGGSTDTQYF.

This chain connects TRBV5-6 to TRBJ1-2; no definite D call. The CDR3 sequence is 13 residues long. The V and J ends lost 4 bases and 4 bases respectively, with 11 bases between them. The germline V gene encodes CDR1 SGHDT and CDR2 YYEEEE. The CDR3 DNA reads as TGTGCCAGCAGCACGTTGGGCTCCTATGGCTACACCTTC. Protein: CASSTLGSYGYTF.

This chain links TRBV11-1 with TRBJ2-3; D is possibly TRBD1 (6 bases). The V and J ends lost 4 bases and 5 bases respectively, with 16 bases between them. Germline CDR1 is SGHAT and CDR2 is FQDESV (reference sequence). This CDR3 is built from 15 residues. The chain's CDR3 is CASSSSPTTGDTQYF. The CDR3 DNA reads as TGTGCCAGCAGCTCATCCCCCACGACAGGAGATACGCAGTATTTT. The full variable domain, its missing parts supplied by reference TRBV11-1 and TRBJ2-3, is EAEVAQSPRYKITEKSQAVAFWCDPISGHATLYWYRQILGQGPELLVQFQDESVVDDSQLPKDRFSAERLKGVDSTLKIQPAELGDSAMYLCASSSSPTTGDTQYFGPGTRLTVL.

This clone appeared a few times. The V call is TRBV7-2, the J call TRBJ2-7; D ambiguous. The germline V gene encodes CDR1 SGHTA and CDR2 FQGNSA. The CDR3 has 13 amino acids. V was cut by 1 base and J by 4 bases, with 8 bases left in between. This CDR3 is CASSLGHQYEQYF. The CDR3 DNA reads as TGTGCCAGCAGCTTAGGGCACCAATACGAGCAGTACTTC.

The CDR3 DNA sequence: TGTGCCAGCAGCTTAGGTGGTGTGGGCAGGGATCAGCCCCAGCATTTT. Residues: CASSLGGVGRDQPQHF. The rearrangement links TRBV7-8 to TRBJ1-5; a possible D gene is TRBD1 (5 bases). V lost 1 base and J 5 bases, leaving 15 bases between the germline ends. CDR1 is SGHVS and CDR2 is FQNEAQ in the germline V gene. CDR3 length: 16 amino acids.

The chain carries TRBV5-1 and TRBJ2-7; D not resolved. There are 14 residues in the CDR3. Germline CDR1 reads SGHRS; CDR2 reads YFSETQ. With 4 bases removed from V and 0 bases from J, the gap between germline ends came to 11 bases. In nucleotides, the CDR3 is TGCGCCAGCAGCCCGGCGGTCAACTCCTACGAGCAGTACTTC. The encoded protein is CASSPAVNSYEQYF.

This chain joins TRBV4-1 and TRBJ2-1, with D hard to call. Trimming stripped 1 base from V and 6 bases from J, with 10 bases between. Looked up from germline, CDR1 is MGHRA and CDR2 is YSYEKL. This CDR3 contains 14 residues. The CDR3 sequence: CASSQARVSNEQFF. The CDR3, as DNA: TGCGCCAGCAGCCAAGCCCGCGTTAGCAATGAGCAGTTCTTC.

The chain couples TRBV9 to TRBJ2-3; 7 positions match TRBD2. J was trimmed by 1 base and V by 3 bases; bases with no gene match: 2. This CDR3 has 14 residues. Germline CDR1 is SGDLS and CDR2 is YYNGEE. The CDR3 is CASSAAGRTDTQYF. The CDR3 coding sequence is TGTGCCAGCAGCGCAGCGGGGCGCACAGATACGCAGTATTTT.

The chain combines TRBV4-2 with TRBJ2-1; 8 bases match TRBD1. Per germline, CDR1 LGHNA and CDR2 YNFKEQ. CDR3 length: 14 amino acids. The junction had 4 bases not matched to a gene; V was cut back by 4 bases and J by 5 bases. CDR3 in amino acids: CASSRDRGNNEQFF. The CDR3 bases are TGTGCCAGCAGCCGCGACAGGGGAAACAATGAGCAGTTCTTC.

The chain has TRBV11-2 and TRBJ2-1; 9 bases line up with TRBD2. The CDR3 consists of 16 residues. With V trimmed by 0 bases and J by 3 bases, 3 bases remained unmatched. The V gene's germline CDR1 is SGHAT and CDR2 FQNNGV. The CDR3 nucleotides are TGTGCCAGCAGCTTAGATCCTAGCGGGGTCTACAATGAGCAGTTCTTC. It specifies CASSLDPSGVYNEQFF.

CDR3 in DNA: TGCGCCAGCAGCAACTATGGGTCCACCGGGGAGCTGTTTTTT. This encodes CASSNYGSTGELFF. The gene calls are TRBV4-1 and TRBJ2-2; D gene ambiguous. There are 14 residues in the CDR3. Looked up from germline, CDR1 is MGHRA and CDR2 is YSYEKL. Trimming cost V 5 bases and J 4 bases, with 11 bases left between them.

V and J are TRBV10-1 and TRBJ2-3, with D possibly being TRBD1 (6 bases). Germline values: CDR1 WNHNN, CDR2 SYGVQD (reference sequence). The CDR3 runs to 16 residues. The V and J ends lost 0 bases and 5 bases respectively, with 15 bases between them. DNA of the CDR3: TGCGCCAGCAGTGAGTCGATAGTACAGGGCTTAGATACGCAGTATTTT. Translated, it gives CASSESIVQGLDTQYF.

This rearrangement joins TRBV6-4 to TRBJ2-5; 11 nucleotides align to TRBD2. CDR1 and CDR2 (germline): MRHNA, SNTAGT. The CDR3 extends over 17 amino acids. The ends lost 7 bases at V and 5 bases at J; junction bases unmatched: 15. This CDR3 reads CASKNIAGGPLDETQYF. The CDR3 DNA follows: TGTGCCAGCAAGAATATAGCGGGAGGGCCTTTAGATGAGACCCAGTACTTC.

The V gene is TRBV5-1, the J gene TRBJ2-3; perhaps TRBD1 as D (5 bases). Germline V CDR1 and CDR2: SGHRS, YFSETQ. V lost 4 bases to trimming and J lost 6 bases, with 15 bases between them. This CDR3 is 14 amino acids long. CDR3 sequence (DNA): TGCGCCAGCAGCCCCATGCAGGGTGCCGATACGCAGTATTTT. Translated, it gives CASSPMQGADTQYF.